These 18 T cell receptor beta chains were all obtained from the same sample, sequenced in a study of patients and donors after allogeneic stem cell transplantation. Each CDR3 protein gets one entry after TCRdb re-called the RT-PCR reads with MiXCR. Of approximately 170,000 distinct CDR3 sequences detected, around 30% appear once; the ten largest clones hold approximately 3.5%. Sequencing was carried out using blood, either unsorted or a sorted T cell fraction (not recorded which). The receptor source for this set is a human donor who was either an allogeneic HSCT recipient or a stem cell or donor lymphocyte infusion donor (not recorded which). It is not recorded whose cells these are; they may come from a transplant donor.

This clonotype was seen only a few times. The rearrangement links TRBV5-1 to TRBJ1-1; D unclear. Germline V gives CDR1 SGHRS, CDR2 YFSETQ. CDR3 length: 16 amino acids. V lost 0 bases, J lost 3 bases, and 15 bases lay in between. CDR3 residues: CASSLAPGSTYTEAFF. In DNA, the CDR3 is TGCGCCAGCAGCTTGGCCCCCGGTAGCACGTACACTGAAGCTTTCTTT.

This clonotype was seen a few times. The chain is built from TRBV29-1 and TRBJ2-7; TRBD1 matches 8 bases. V was pared by 7 bases and J by 2 bases, with 7 bases of the junction left unmatched. Germline lookup yields CDR1 SQVTM and CDR2 ANQGSEA. The CDR3 has 13 residues. CDR3 sequence reads: CSAGTGAAYEQYF. The CDR3 DNA is TGCAGCGCTGGGACAGGAGCCGCCTACGAGCAGTACTTC.

V is TRBV27 and J is TRBJ2-7; 9 nucleotides match TRBD2. The ends lost 2 bases at V and 4 bases at J; junction bases unmatched: 3. The CDR3 is 14 amino acids. The V gene's germline CDR1 is MNHEY and CDR2 SMNVEV (reference sequence). The CDR3 coding sequence is TGTGCCAGCAGTTTAAGCGGGAGGTCTTACGAGCAGTACTTC. This gives the protein CASSLSGRSYEQYF.

J is TRBJ2-7 and V is TRBV4-1; D may be TRBD1 or TRBD2 (6 bases each). This CDR3 has 14 residues. Germline V CDR1 and CDR2: MGHRA, YSYEKL. Trimming took off 4 bases at V and 0 bases at J, with 10 bases between the two ends. The CDR3 sequence: CASSLRGDSYEQYF. The DNA for the CDR3 is TGCGCCAGCAGCCTTAGGGGGGACTCCTACGAGCAGTACTTC.

The J gene is TRBJ2-5, the V gene TRBV11-1; 11 bases are shared with TRBD1. The V gene end was trimmed by 5 bases and the J gene end by 3 bases; junction bases not matched to a gene: 8. Germline V gene lookup returns CDR1 SGHAT and CDR2 FQDESV (reference sequence). The CDR3 runs to 16 residues. In DNA form, the CDR3 reads TGTGCCAGCAGCACCCCGGGACAGGGGGTAGAAGAGACCCAGTACTTC. Its translation: CASSTPGQGVEETQYF.

The chain links TRBV7-9 to TRBJ1-5; D not resolved. CDR3 length: 15 residues. The germline V gene encodes CDR1 SEHNR and CDR2 FQNEAQ (reference sequence). Trimming pared 1 base from V and 4 bases from J, leaving 11 bases between. CDR3 nucleotides: TGTGCCAGCAGCTTAGGGGCAGACCATAATCAGCCCCAGCATTTT. Translated, it gives CASSLGADHNQPQHF.

This sequence joins TRBV9 and TRBJ2-7, with 9 bases identical to TRBD1. Germline V lookup: CDR1 SGDLS, CDR2 YYNGEE. There are 15 residues in the CDR3. V was clipped by 0 bases and J by 5 bases; unmatched bases: 6. CDR3 sequence reads: CASSVAGTGFDEQYF. Here the CDR3 DNA reads TGTGCCAGCAGCGTAGCAGGGACAGGGTTCGACGAGCAGTACTTC.

This clonotype was counted at least ten times. The chain has TRBV25-1 and TRBJ1-2; tentative D call: TRBD1 (5 bases). Germline V gene sequence: CDR1 MGHDK, CDR2 SYGVNS. The CDR3 covers 14 residues. The V end lost 5 bases, the J end lost 5 bases, and 15 bases lay between the germline ends. The CDR3 DNA is TGTGCCAGCAGTACGGGGCCGAGTTGGTATGGCTACACCTTC. It yields the protein CASSTGPSWYGYTF.

This clonotype was observed a few times. The chain is built from TRBV4-1 and TRBJ2-1; D is uncertain. Germline assignment: CDR1 MGHRA and CDR2 YSYEKL. This CDR3 contains 14 residues. Trimming took off 4 bases at V and 7 bases at J, with 14 bases between the two ends. The CDR3 protein is CASSRFYLGNEQFF. For the CDR3, the DNA is TGCGCCAGCAGCCGTTTTTACCTGGGGAATGAGCAGTTCTTC.

CDR3 sequence: CASSDRGSRENGQYF. CDR3 DNA: TGTGCCAGCAGCGACAGGGGATCTAGGGAGAATGGGCAGTACTTC. V usage is TRBV7-9 and J usage is TRBJ2-7, with 8 bases aligning to TRBD1. Germline trimming cut 5 bases from V and 9 bases from J; bases unmatched to any gene: 15. The CDR3 sequence is 15 residues long. The germline V gene encodes CDR1 SEHNR and CDR2 FQNEAQ (reference sequence).

This clonotype was counted between two and nine times. The genes are TRBV7-2 and TRBJ1-1; D ambiguous. The CDR3 has 14 amino acids. Trimming left V 1 base short and J 4 bases short, with 10 bases between. The germline V gene has CDR1 SGHTA and CDR2 FQGNSA. The CDR3 spells CASSLGSRATEAFF. The CDR3 DNA follows: TGTGCCAGCAGCTTAGGGTCTAGGGCCACTGAAGCTTTCTTT.

This clonotype showed up just once. This chain connects TRBV21-1 to TRBJ1-2. TRBV21-1 has pseudogene status. The CDR3 length is 13 residues. The DNA of the CDR3 is TGTGCCAGCAGCAAAGCTAGGGTCCATGGCTACACCTTC. The encoded protein is CASSKARVHGYTF.

The V gene is TRBV15, the J gene TRBJ2-1; D is perhaps TRBD1 or TRBD2 (5 bases each). Trimming pared 0 bases from V and 3 bases from J, leaving 9 bases between. The CDR3 runs to 15 residues. CDR1 and CDR2 (germline): LNHNV, YYDKDF (reference sequence). CDR3 loop: CATSRDWGSYNEQFF. In DNA, the CDR3 is TGTGCCACCAGCAGAGATTGGGGGAGCTACAATGAGCAGTTCTTC.

This chain joins TRBV7-6 and TRBJ1-6; 9 bases are shared with TRBD1. Germline CDR1 SGHVS, CDR2 FNYEAQ. The CDR3 has 14 residues. Trimming cost V 5 bases and J 7 bases; bases outside gene matches: 3. CDR3: CASSRDRANSPLHF. CDR3 coding DNA: TGTGCCAGCAGCCGGGACAGGGCGAATTCACCCCTCCACTTT.

This chain links TRBV10-3 with TRBJ2-3; TRBD2 aligns across 10 bases. CDR1 is ENHRY and CDR2 is SYGVKD in the germline V gene. Trimming removed 6 bases from V and 4 bases from J; junction bases left unmatched: 10. The CDR3 is 16 amino acids. The CDR3 sequence: CAISPHSSGRSDTQYF. CDR3 nucleotide sequence: TGTGCCATCAGCCCCCACTCTAGCGGGAGATCAGATACGCAGTATTTT.

This clonotype occurred a few times. One end of the junction does not line up with germline, which may come from a read error. This sequence joins TRBV7-7 and TRBJ2-3; TRBD2 matches at 13 bases. Germline V gene data show CDR1 as SSHAT and CDR2 as FNYEAQ (reference sequence). The CDR3 has 16 amino acids. CDR3 bases: TGTGCTAGCAGCCCGGGACTAGCGGGGCTCACAGATACGCAGTATTTT. Encoded protein: CASSPGLAGLTDTQYF.

The chain combines TRBV29-1 with TRBJ2-7, with a tentative D call TRBD2 (6 bases). The germline V and J ends were trimmed by 5 bases and 1 base, with 12 bases remaining between them. This CDR3 is 13 amino acids long. CDR1 and CDR2 from the germline V gene are SQVTM and ANQGSEA. CDR3 protein: CSVQLANSYEQYF. The CDR3 bases are TGCAGCGTTCAGCTAGCGAATTCCTACGAGCAGTACTTC.

The rearrangement uses TRBV12-3 or TRBV12-4 and TRBJ2-7; perhaps TRBD1 as D (6 bases). The length of the CDR3 is 14 residues. The germline V and J ends were trimmed by 5 bases and 0 bases, with 11 bases remaining between them. The DNA of the CDR3 is TGTGCCAGCAGTGCGTGGACAGACTCCTACGAGCAGTACTTC. Its translation: CASSAWTDSYEQYF.